This entry concerns a single T cell receptor (beta chain). In the authors' methods: Estimation of nucleated cell counts relied on the amplification of reference gene primers. The repertoire was sequenced with immunoSEQ multiplex PCR; TCRdb's copy has only in-frame clones and lacks some. The DNA gave D and trimming, while V, J and clone size come from that table. Found here are about 280,000 clones, roughly nine tenths of them singletons; the top ten hold roughly 6.2%. The entry originates in a study of blood T cell repertoires in COVID-19. The study recruited people aged about 18 to 90 years across some 23 US areas. Clinical history as reported by participants underpinned cohort assignment. Two consecutive negative NP/OP PCR tests, clearance, or resolved symptoms defined Cohort 3 recovery. Germline V gene sequence: CDR1 KGHSH, CDR2 LQKENI. V dropped 8 bases and J dropped 0 bases, with 13 bases sitting between them. CDR3 length: 15 residues.

The receptor was derived from a woman aged 40 to 49 who had recovered from COVID-19. The chain employs TRBV18 and TRBJ1-4, with D possibly TRBD1 on 6 matching bases. Sequenced material: PBMCs or T cells enriched from blood (not recorded which). The CDR3 sequence is CASATGTSTNEKLFF. In nucleotides, the CDR3 is TGTGCCAGCGCCACCGGGACATCAACTAATGAAAAACTGTTTTTT.